This TCR beta chain stems from a study of T cell repertoires in cytomegalovirus infection. Germline V gene sequence: CDR1 SEHNR, CDR2 FQNEAQ (reference sequence). Trimming removed 4 bases from V and 4 bases from J, with 11 bases in between. CDR3 length equals 13 residues. This clonotype was counted a few times. As yet, its antigen is unknown. TCRdb recomputed calls from the reads with MiXCR, one row per CDR3 protein. The repertoire holds hundreds of thousands of distinct CDR3 sequences, 40% to 50% seen once, with roughly two fifths in the top ten. This material consisted of cultured PBMCs, taken from culture after CMV antigen stimulation. The TCR sequence derives from a human donor in good health (CMV status not recorded). Some clones in this sample may be carry-over from other donors' samples. V is TRBV7-9 and J is TRBJ2-7; D is uncertain. CDR3 protein: CASSSLDGYEQYF. The CDR3 DNA sequence: TGTGCCAGCAGCTCGCTAGACGGTTACGAGCAGTACTTC.